Following are 24 T cell receptor beta chains from one sample sequenced in a study of identifying expanded T cells in peripheral blood. Measured with immunoSEQ multiplex PCR; TCRdb has only the in-frame clones, and not every one. The table records around 76,000 clones, approximately 87% of them present only once. The sequenced sample consisted of blood. These TCRs come from a person aged 18-70 years in good health.

The chain joins TRBV28 to TRBJ2-2, with 8 bases lining up with TRBD2. There are 19 residues in the CDR3. The ends lost 4 bases at V and 2 bases at J; junction bases unmatched: 15. Germline CDR1 is MDHEN and CDR2 is SYDVKM. CDR3: CASSSPWSREGGNTGELFF. For the CDR3, the DNA is TGTGCCAGCAGTTCCCCTTGGAGTCGGGAGGGAGGAAACACCGGGGAGCTGTTTTTT.

This chain uses TRBV10-1 with TRBJ2-3; 7 bases match TRBD2. From germline, CDR1 is WNHNN and CDR2 SYGVQD (reference sequence). There are 13 residues in the CDR3. Losses at the gene ends were 3 bases for V and 10 bases for J; bases not matched to a gene: 7. The CDR3 protein is CASSETSAGAQYF. CDR3 DNA sequence: TGCGCCAGCAGTGAAACTAGCGCAGGAGCGCAGTATTTT.

The chain joins TRBV6-1 to TRBJ2-3; D call uncertain. The V gene lost 6 bases and the J gene lost 2 bases, with 3 bases spanning the gap. This CDR3 is built from 11 residues. CDR1 and CDR2 from the germline V gene are MNHNS and SASEGT. In DNA, the CDR3 is TGTGCCAGCAGGTACACAGATACGCAGTATTTT. Amino acid sequence: CASRYTDTQYF.

The V call is TRBV27, the J call TRBJ1-1; D perhaps matches TRBD1 (5 bases). Germline assignment: CDR1 MNHEY and CDR2 SMNVEV (reference sequence). CDR3 length equals 14 residues. V lost 10 bases to trimming and J lost 1 base, with 16 bases between them. The CDR3 loop is CATQPGSSNTEAFF. The DNA of the CDR3 is TGTGCCACCCAACCAGGGTCTTCGAACACTGAAGCTTTCTTT.

The chain uses TRBV5-1 and TRBJ2-1; D possibly uses TRBD1 or TRBD2 (5 bases each). Trimming removed 3 bases from V and 9 bases from J, with 22 bases in between. Germline assignment: CDR1 SGHRS and CDR2 YFSETQ. CDR3 size: 16 residues. CDR3 in DNA: TGCGCCAGCAGCTCAGATGTGGGGGACGGGACGTCTGAGCAGTTCTTC. It is translated as CASSSDVGDGTSEQFF.

V is TRBV4-3 and J is TRBJ2-3; D is perhaps TRBD2 (5 bases). The CDR3 spans 15 residues. V was pared by 0 bases and J by 2 bases, with 9 bases between. Germline V gives CDR1 LGHNA, CDR2 YSLEER. CDR3 residues: CASSQEGGPTDTQYF. In nucleotides, the CDR3 is TGCGCCAGCAGCCAAGAAGGAGGACCCACAGATACGCAGTATTTT.

The chain combines TRBV11-2 with TRBJ2-1, with no clear D. There are 14 residues in the CDR3. V lost 3 bases to trimming and J lost 7 bases, with 13 bases between them. Per the germline V gene, CDR1 is SGHAT and CDR2 is FQNNGV. CDR3 nucleotides: TGTGCCAGCAGCTTTCCGCCGCAAGTTAATGAGCAGTTCTTC. This gives the protein CASSFPPQVNEQFF.

The chain uses TRBV9 and TRBJ2-7, with a possible D match to TRBD2 (5 bases). Germline V lookup: CDR1 SGDLS, CDR2 YYNGEE. The ends were cut back, 3 bases at V and 3 bases at J, with 13 bases in the middle. The CDR3 loop spans 14 amino acids. The CDR3 coding sequence is TGTGCCAGCAGCGCAGCACCGGGGAACTACGAGCAGTACTTC. Translation: CASSAAPGNYEQYF. The whole variable domain, remainder taken from reference TRBV9 and TRBJ2-7, is DSGVTQTPKHLITATGQRVTLRCSPRSGDLSVYWYQQSLDQGLQFLIQYYNGEERAKGNILERFSAQQFPDLHSELNLSSLELGDSALYFCASSAAPGNYEQYFGPGTRLTVT.

The chain links TRBV6-5 to TRBJ2-5; D unresolved. CDR3 size: 11 residues. V gave up 6 bases and J gave up 2 bases, with 4 bases separating them. CDR1 and CDR2 (germline): MNHEY, SVGAGI. The CDR3 nucleotides are TGTGCCAGCAGGACTCAAGAGACCCAGTACTTC. It encodes CASRTQETQYF.

The chain combines TRBV28 with TRBJ1-1, with D perhaps TRBD1 (6 bases). The length of the CDR3 is 14 residues. The V end lost 6 bases, the J end lost 3 bases, and 14 bases lay between the germline ends. CDR1 and CDR2 (germline): MDHEN, SYDVKM. The CDR3 loop reads CASSPRGIYTEAFF. The DNA for the CDR3 is TGTGCCAGCAGCCCCAGGGGCATATACACTGAAGCTTTCTTT. Supplemented by reference TRBV28 and TRBJ1-1, the full variable domain reads DVKVTQSSRYLVKRTGEKVFLECVQDMDHENMFWYRQDPGLGLRLIYFSYDVKMKEKGDIPEGYSVSREKKERFSLILESASTNQTSMYLCASSPRGIYTEAFFGQGTRLTVV.

The rearrangement links TRBV29-1 to TRBJ1-1, with D unresolved. The CDR3 covers 15 residues. Germline lookup yields CDR1 SQVTM and CDR2 ANQGSEA. Trimming stripped 4 bases from V and 1 base from J, with 16 bases between. The CDR3 nucleotides are TGCAGCGTTGGAGCCGGGTCTTTTGGGAACACTGAAGCTTTCTTT. Amino acid sequence: CSVGAGSFGNTEAFF.

This chain uses TRBV19 with TRBJ1-3, with D unresolved. Trimming left V 4 bases short and J 9 bases short, with 10 bases between. The germline V gene has CDR1 LNHDA and CDR2 SQIVND (reference sequence). The CDR3 consists of 12 residues. CDR3 nucleotides: TGTGCCAGTAGTAAACCTCCGCGCACCATATATTTT. It yields the protein CASSKPPRTIYF.

J is TRBJ1-2 and V is TRBV7-2, with TRBD1 matching over 7 bases. V lost 6 bases to trimming and J lost 2 bases; unmatched junction nucleotides: 9. Germline V gene data show CDR1 as SGHTA and CDR2 as FQGNSA. The CDR3 is made up of 15 amino acids. CDR3 sequence (DNA): TGTGCCAGCAGACCGCGGGACAGTTCGAACTATGGCTACACCTTC. It translates to CASRPRDSSNYGYTF.

The V gene is TRBV5-4, the J gene TRBJ2-1; tentatively, D is TRBD1 (6 bases). The V gene lost 4 bases and the J gene lost 8 bases, with 25 bases spanning the gap. Germline CDR1 is SGHNT and CDR2 is YYREEE (reference sequence). The CDR3 loop spans 17 amino acids. CDR3 sequence: CASSVLTGSGHGDEQFF. The CDR3 DNA is TGTGCCAGCAGCGTCCTCACAGGGTCAGGGCACGGGGATGAGCAGTTCTTC.

The chain has TRBV19 and TRBJ2-6; D is unresolved. The CDR3 contains 16 residues. Deletions cut 4 bases from V and 0 bases from J, with 10 bases between. Per the germline V gene, CDR1 is LNHDA and CDR2 is SQIVND (reference sequence). Here the CDR3 DNA reads TGTGCCAGTAGTAGCTTTCCCCTCTCTGGGGCCAACGTCCTGACTTTC. Translating gives CASSSFPLSGANVLTF.

The V call is TRBV7-3, the J call TRBJ2-5; 7 nucleotides match TRBD1. Germline lookup yields CDR1 SGHTA and CDR2 FQGTGA. V lost 2 bases and J lost 5; bases outside the gene matches: 2. This CDR3 has 13 residues. CDR3 protein: CASSLSRGETQYF. DNA of the CDR3: TGTGCCAGCAGCTTATCCAGGGGGGAGACCCAGTACTTC. Drawing the rest from reference TRBV7-3 and TRBJ2-5, the complete variable domain is GAGVSQTPSNKVTEKGKYVELRCDPISGHTALYWYRQSLGQGPEFLIYFQGTGAADDSGLPNDRFFAVRPEGSVSTLKIQRTERGDSAVYLCASSLSRGETQYFGPGTRLLVL.

This chain links TRBV6-1 with TRBJ2-1, with 7 bases identical to TRBD1. The germline V gene encodes CDR1 MNHNS and CDR2 SASEGT. The V segment lost 1 base and the J segment 4 bases; nucleotides outside the gene matches: 4. This CDR3 spans 15 amino acids. CDR3 nucleotides: TGTGCCAGCAGTGAAGAGGGACAGCAATACAATGAGCAGTTCTTC. Amino acids: CASSEEGQQYNEQFF.

This clone appeared a single time. The genes are TRBV6-6 and TRBJ1-6, with D uncertain. Germline assignment: CDR1 MNHNY and CDR2 SVGAGI (reference sequence). This CDR3 has 14 residues. Trimming pared 8 bases from V and 6 bases from J, leaving 14 bases between. The DNA of the CDR3 is TGTGCCAGCGGTAGGGTCTCCCTTAATTCACCCCTCCACTTT. Translation: CASGRVSLNSPLHF.

This sequence joins TRBV6-1 and TRBJ2-7, with 7 bases identical to TRBD2. CDR1 is MNHNS and CDR2 is SASEGT in the germline V gene. Trimming removed 4 bases from V and 0 bases from J; junction bases left unmatched: 9. CDR3 size: 16 residues. The CDR3 here is CASSAWSGAFSYEQYF. DNA for the CDR3: TGTGCCAGCAGTGCCTGGAGCGGGGCCTTCTCCTACGAGCAGTACTTC.

This clone has only a few counts. The V and J genes are TRBV6-1 and TRBJ2-2; maybe TRBD2 (5 bases). The CDR3 loop spans 15 amino acids. Germline V gives CDR1 MNHNS, CDR2 SASEGT. Trimming removed 7 bases at V and 3 bases at J, with 15 bases between. The CDR3 spells CASTPSGEYTGELFF. Here the CDR3 DNA reads TGTGCCAGCACCCCTTCCGGGGAGTACACCGGGGAGCTGTTTTTT.

This clone came up once. V and J are TRBV7-6 and TRBJ2-2, with no clear D. Germline V gene data show CDR1 as SGHVS and CDR2 as FNYEAQ. There are 17 residues in the CDR3. V dropped 3 bases and J dropped 0 bases, with 14 bases sitting between them. CDR3 loop: CASSFWTADSNTGELFF. For the CDR3, the DNA is TGTGCCAGCAGCTTTTGGACCGCCGATTCGAACACCGGGGAGCTGTTTTTT.

This chain connects TRBV21-1 to TRBJ1-1. TRBV21-1 is described as a pseudogene. The length of the CDR3 is 15 residues. CDR3 sequence reads: CASSKRRAQNTEAFF. Here the CDR3 DNA reads TGTGCCAGCAGCAAACGTAGGGCTCAGAACACTGAAGCTTTCTTT.

V is TRBV2 and J is TRBJ1-1; D is unresolved. CDR3 length: 10 residues. CDR1 and CDR2 from the germline V gene are SNHLY and FYNNEI. Trimming removed 6 bases from V and 7 bases from J, with 6 bases in between. CDR3 bases: TGTGCCAGCAGCCGTGGTGAAGCTTTCTTT. Its translation is CASSRGEAFF.

The chain carries TRBV20-1 and TRBJ2-5; D call uncertain. With 4 bases removed from V and 3 bases from J, the gap between germline ends came to 0 bases. The length of the CDR3 is 9 residues. Germline V gene sequence: CDR1 DFQATT, CDR2 SNEGSKA (reference sequence). CDR3 region: CSAKETQYF. In DNA form, the CDR3 reads TGCAGTGCTAAAGAGACCCAGTACTTC.